This TCR beta chain derives from a study of cytomegalovirus exposure and HLA in healthy donors. With 60 Vbeta and 13 Jbeta primers, the PCR was carried out. Produced via immunoSEQ multiplex PCR; TCRdb's table is partial and in-frame only. The sample includes about 120,000 clones, more than 60% seen only once; the top ten take 1.5% to 1.9%. The CDR3 contains 16 residues. V lost 1 base and J lost 1, with 13 bases in between. Germline CDR1 and CDR2: SGHTA and FQGNSA. The chain is built from TRBV7-2 and TRBJ2-5, with D possibly TRBD2 on 5 matching bases. This TCR came from a man aged 18 to 29 in good health and CMV-seronegative. The sample was PBMCs. CDR3 region: CASSLGGGLFQETQYF. Written as DNA, the CDR3 is TGTGCCAGCAGCTTAGGAGGCGGGTTATTCCAAGAGACCCAGTACTTC.